This T cell receptor (beta chain) stems from a study of CD8 T cells in ankylosing spondylitis (dated by TCRdb to 2017 to 2019). At the level of the whole study: To find TCR variants linked to disease, the study profiled T cell receptor beta repertoires in ankylosing spondylitis patients and healthy donors. Samples of peripheral blood were taken, and for ankylosing spondylitis patients, synovial fluid was collected as well. The whole study cohort included 95 to 130 healthy donors and 20 to 30 ankylosing spondylitis patients.

Broad study findings and their caveats: The disease-linked clones showed a CD8+ phenotype and occurred at relatively low frequencies in peripheral blood. According to the report, matched synovial fluid samples from ankylosing spondylitis patients were significantly enriched for the disease-linked clones. A TCR beta motif of several highly homologous amino acid variants appeared characteristic of blood from ankylosing spondylitis patients. Some TCR beta motif variants had previously been reported in synovial fluid and blood of reactive arthritis patients, which suggested common disease-initiation mechanisms.

The CDR3 contains 13 residues, cysteine and phenylalanine counted. Of all the DNA, just the CDR3 is kept, 39 bases in frame from base 1. CDR1 and CDR2, per the germline V gene (reference sequence), are LNHNV and YYDKDF. V was cut back by 8 bases and J by 0 bases, leaving a gap of 11 bases between them. The instrument given in TCRdb is Illumina HiSeq 2500. Quantitative 5'-RACE with molecular barcodes was used to prepare TCR beta libraries. In the original analysis: To identify disease-linked TCR variants, a new computational method was used, one built on a probabilistic model of VDJ rearrangement. TCRdb trimmed the raw reads at Q25, called clones with MiXCR and kept productive beta chains. Duplicate CDR3 protein sequences are folded into a single record with the most common DNA and genes. The V and J calls here are based on TCRdb, not the publication. Counted in this sample were 200,000 to 250,000 distinct CDR3 sequences; over 9.5% of them appeared once. The ten top clones hold over 20% of the sample.

As regards this clonotype: Its antigen has not been determined. No much larger clone is present one base from it, and per-base qualities are unavailable.

Input material: blood, either unsorted or a sorted T cell fraction (not recorded which). The TCR comes from a male donor with ankylosing spondylitis or in good health (not recorded which). The rearrangement joined TRBV15 to TRBJ2-7, with TRBD2 perhaps the D gene, on 5 matching bases. The CDR3 region has the sequence CATSTGSSYEQYF. The nucleotide sequence reads TGTGCCACCTCGACGGGAAGCTCCTACGAGCAGTACTTC.